A selection of T cell receptor beta chains follows, all from one sample in a study of regulatory T cells in long-lasting Graves disease. One entry per CDR3 protein results from TCRdb running MiXCR on the multiplex PCR reads. The repertoire holds about 530,000 distinct CDR3 sequences, with approximately 16% as singletons. In addition, the sample was reused for a study of T cells in Graves' hyperthyroidism and ophthalmopathy.

The sequencing used peripheral blood mononuclear cells (PBMCs), collected at new diagnosis, from a patient treated with antithyroid drugs. These receptors all stem from a woman aged 40 to 65 with Graves disease. The CDR3 runs from the conserved cysteine through the conserved F or W. A D gene is named only where the DNA matches it firmly. Size values are once, few and many counts, or a class for expanded clones, and some rows have none.

d_call: NA
j_call: TRBJ2-3
clone_size: many
cdr3_length: 14
v_call: TRBV20-1
cdr3_aa: CSARAGGPTDTQYF
cdr3_nt: TGCAGTGCTAGAGCGGGCGGCCCCACAGATACGCAGTATTTT

d_call: NA
j_call: TRBJ1-4
clone_size: few
cdr3_length: 17
v_call: TRBV7-2
cdr3_aa: CASSPGGRVWGNEKLFF
cdr3_nt: TGTGCCAGCAGCCCCGGGGGAAGGGTTTGGGGTAATGAAAAACTGTTTTTT

d_call: TRBD1
j_call: TRBJ2-7
clone_size: NA
cdr3_length: 15
v_call: TRBV7-6
cdr3_aa: CASSPEGTGTYEQYF
cdr3_nt: TGTGCCAGCAGCCCGGAGGGGACAGGAACCTACGAGCAGTACTTC

d_call: TRBD2
j_call: TRBJ2-2
clone_size: many
cdr3_length: 14
v_call: TRBV2
cdr3_aa: CAGKRGANTGELFF
cdr3_nt: TGTGCCGGGAAGCGGGGGGCGAACACCGGGGAGCTGTTTTTT

d_call: NA
j_call: TRBJ1-1
clone_size: few
cdr3_length: 13
v_call: TRBV20-1
cdr3_aa: CSARRQVNTEAFF
cdr3_nt: TGCAGTGCTAGGAGGCAGGTGAACACTGAAGCTTTCTTT

d_call: NA
j_call: TRBJ1-6
clone_size: few
cdr3_length: 15
v_call: TRBV6-2/TRBV6-3
cdr3_aa: CASSYSDSKNSPLHF
cdr3_nt: TGTGCCAGCAGTTACTCTGACAGTAAGAATTCACCCCTCCACTTT

d_call: TRBD1
j_call: TRBJ2-7
clone_size: once
cdr3_length: 13
v_call: TRBV28
cdr3_aa: CASSHRGRNEQYF
cdr3_nt: TGTGCCAGCAGTCACAGGGGGCGGAACGAGCAGTACTTC

d_call: TRBD1
j_call: TRBJ1-1
clone_size: many
cdr3_length: 14
v_call: TRBV30
cdr3_aa: CAWSLGQGHTEAFF
cdr3_nt: TGTGCCTGGAGTTTGGGACAGGGTCACACTGAAGCTTTCTTT

d_call: TRBD1
j_call: TRBJ2-7
clone_size: NA
cdr3_length: 15
v_call: TRBV6-1
cdr3_aa: CASSLRDRDIHEQYF
cdr3_nt: TGTGCCAGCAGCCTCCGGGACAGGGACATCCACGAGCAGTACTTC

d_call: NA
j_call: TRBJ1-1
clone_size: many
cdr3_length: 13
v_call: TRBV2
cdr3_aa: CASSDGGNTEAFF
cdr3_nt: TGTGCCAGCAGTGACGGGGGGAACACTGAAGCTTTCTTT

d_call: NA
j_call: TRBJ1-2
clone_size: few
cdr3_length: 13
v_call: TRBV6-1
cdr3_aa: CASRERGFYGYTF
cdr3_nt: TGTGCCAGCAGAGAAAGAGGGTTCTATGGCTACACCTTC

d_call: TRBD1
j_call: TRBJ1-2
clone_size: many
cdr3_length: 14
v_call: TRBV5-1
cdr3_aa: CASSLGGQTYGYTF
cdr3_nt: TGCGCCAGCAGCTTGGGGGGACAGACCTATGGCTACACCTTC

d_call: TRBD2
j_call: TRBJ2-3
clone_size: many
cdr3_length: 16
v_call: TRBV7-6
cdr3_aa: CASSFALAGGADTQYF
cdr3_nt: TGTGCCAGCAGCTTCGCACTAGCGGGGGGGGCAGATACGCAGTATTTT

d_call: NA
j_call: TRBJ2-2
clone_size: NA
cdr3_length: 14
v_call: TRBV7-9
cdr3_aa: CASSVGRDGGELFF
cdr3_nt: TGTGCCAGCAGCGTAGGGAGAGACGGCGGGGAGCTGTTTTTT

d_call: NA
j_call: TRBJ1-2
clone_size: NA
cdr3_length: 13
v_call: TRBV5-1
cdr3_aa: CASSTVEGYGYTF
cdr3_nt: TGCGCCAGCAGCACCGTGGAGGGCTATGGCTACACCTTC

d_call: NA
j_call: TRBJ2-7
clone_size: few
cdr3_length: 14
v_call: TRBV11-2
cdr3_aa: CASSLWTRTYEQYF
cdr3_nt: TGTGCCAGCAGCCTATGGACTCGAACCTACGAGCAGTACTTC

d_call: TRBD1
j_call: TRBJ2-5
clone_size: NA
cdr3_length: 14
v_call: TRBV7-2
cdr3_aa: CASRSTGGGETQYF
cdr3_nt: TGTGCCAGCAGATCCACAGGGGGCGGAGAGACCCAGTACTTC

d_call: TRBD1
j_call: TRBJ1-3
clone_size: few
cdr3_length: 16
v_call: TRBV7-2
cdr3_aa: CASTEDRGRTGNTIYF
cdr3_nt: TGTGCCAGCACAGAGGACAGGGGGCGCACAGGAAACACCATATATTTT

d_call: NA
j_call: TRBJ2-1
clone_size: many
cdr3_length: 14
v_call: TRBV5-8
cdr3_aa: CASSLGRGSDEQFF
cdr3_nt: TGTGCCAGCAGCTTGGGGCGGGGATCGGATGAGCAGTTCTTC

d_call: NA
j_call: TRBJ2-3
clone_size: many
cdr3_length: 20
v_call: TRBV7-3
cdr3_aa: CASSLIGGDLTSLGADTQYF
cdr3_nt: TGTGCCAGCAGCTTAATTGGAGGGGACCTTACTTCACTCGGGGCGGATACGCAGTATTTT

d_call: NA
j_call: TRBJ1-2
clone_size: few
cdr3_length: 13
v_call: TRBV15
cdr3_aa: CATSRETDYGYAF
cdr3_nt: TGTGCCACCAGCAGAGAGACCGACTATGGCTACGCCTTC

d_call: NA
j_call: TRBJ1-1
clone_size: many
cdr3_length: 14
v_call: TRBV6-9
cdr3_aa: CASSSRDGSGEAFF
cdr3_nt: TGTGCCAGCAGTTCCAGGGACGGTTCCGGTGAAGCTTTCTTT

d_call: NA
j_call: TRBJ1-3
clone_size: few
cdr3_length: 14
v_call: TRBV6-5
cdr3_aa: CASSYNIGEDTIYF
cdr3_nt: TGTGCCAGCAGTTACAACATCGGGGAGGACACCATATATTTT

d_call: TRBD1
j_call: TRBJ2-7
clone_size: NA
cdr3_length: 14
v_call: TRBV2
cdr3_aa: CASRGTGGRYEQYF
cdr3_nt: TGTGCCAGCAGAGGGACAGGGGGCCGCTACGAGCAGTACTTC

d_call: NA
j_call: TRBJ1-2
clone_size: many
cdr3_length: 13
v_call: TRBV18
cdr3_aa: CASSTSRDFGYTF
cdr3_nt: TGTGCCAGCTCTACCAGCAGGGATTTTGGCTACACCTTC

d_call: NA
j_call: TRBJ1-1
clone_size: few
cdr3_length: 14
v_call: TRBV12-3/TRBV12-4
cdr3_aa: CASSARGGGTEAFF
cdr3_nt: TGTGCCAGCAGTGCCCGAGGGGGGGGCACTGAAGCTTTCTTT

d_call: TRBD2
j_call: TRBJ2-7
clone_size: few
cdr3_length: 12
v_call: TRBV6-2/TRBV6-3
cdr3_aa: CASASGFYEQYF
cdr3_nt: TGTGCCAGCGCTAGCGGCTTCTACGAGCAGTACTTC

d_call: TRBD2
j_call: TRBJ2-1
clone_size: few
cdr3_length: 15
v_call: TRBV7-3
cdr3_aa: CASSLTGGGYNEQFF
cdr3_nt: TGTGCCAGCAGCTTAACTGGCGGGGGGTACAATGAGCAGTTCTTC

d_call: NA
j_call: TRBJ2-7
clone_size: many
cdr3_length: 12
v_call: TRBV30
cdr3_aa: CAWSRPPYEQYF
cdr3_nt: TGTGCCTGGAGTAGGCCCCCATACGAGCAGTACTTC

d_call: NA
j_call: TRBJ1-5
clone_size: few
cdr3_length: 19
v_call: TRBV19
cdr3_aa: CASSTAPSGPGLSNQPQHF
cdr3_nt: TGTGCCAGTAGTACCGCCCCTTCGGGGCCGGGATTAAGCAATCAGCCCCAGCATTTT

d_call: TRBD2
j_call: TRBJ2-3
clone_size: many
cdr3_length: 16
v_call: TRBV7-8
cdr3_aa: CASSFMGLAGTDTQYF
cdr3_nt: TGTGCCAGCAGCTTTATGGGACTAGCGGGCACAGATACGCAGTATTTT

d_call: TRBD1
j_call: TRBJ2-6
clone_size: many
cdr3_length: 16
v_call: TRBV28
cdr3_aa: CASGDRGRPGANVLTF
cdr3_nt: TGTGCCAGCGGTGACAGGGGGCGCCCTGGGGCCAACGTCCTGACTTTC

d_call: NA
j_call: TRBJ1-4
clone_size: NA
cdr3_length: 14
v_call: TRBV30
cdr3_aa: CAWSVIGQNEKLFF
cdr3_nt: TGTGCCTGGAGTGTAATCGGCCAAAATGAAAAACTGTTTTTT